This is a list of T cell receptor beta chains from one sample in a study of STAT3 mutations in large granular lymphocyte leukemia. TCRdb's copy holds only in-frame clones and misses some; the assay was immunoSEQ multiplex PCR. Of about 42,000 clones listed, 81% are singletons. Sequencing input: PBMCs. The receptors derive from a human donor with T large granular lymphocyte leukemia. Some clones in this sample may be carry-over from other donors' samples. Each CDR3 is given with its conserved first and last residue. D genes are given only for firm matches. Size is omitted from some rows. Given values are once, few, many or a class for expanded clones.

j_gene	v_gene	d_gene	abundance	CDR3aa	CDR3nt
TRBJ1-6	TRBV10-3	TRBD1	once	CAISVRDRGSSYNSPLHF	TGTGCCATCAGTGTCCGGGACAGGGGGAGCTCCTATAATTCACCCCTCCACTTT
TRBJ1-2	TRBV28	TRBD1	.	CASRTQGAVGYTF	TGTGCCAGCAGAACACAGGGGGCAGTAGGCTACACCTTC
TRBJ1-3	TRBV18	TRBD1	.	CASSAQGANPGNTIYF	TGTGCCAGCTCGGCACAGGGGGCGAACCCTGGAAACACCATATATTTT
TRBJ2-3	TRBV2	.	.	CASSGQADTQYF	TGTGCCAGCAGTGGTCAAGCAGATACGCAGTATTTT
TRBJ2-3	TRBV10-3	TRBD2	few	CAISESILSGGTDTQYF	TGTGCCATCAGTGAGTCGATACTTAGCGGGGGCACAGATACGCAGTATTTT
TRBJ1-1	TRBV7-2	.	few	CASSSGAGFFAEAFF	TGTGCCAGCAGCTCCGGCGCAGGGTTTTTCGCTGAAGCTTTCTTT
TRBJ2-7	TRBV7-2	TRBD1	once	CASSPDRGHYEQYF	TGTGCCAGCAGCCCGGACAGGGGGCATTACGAGCAGTACTTC
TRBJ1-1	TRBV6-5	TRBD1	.	CASTRQGKAFF	TGTGCCAGCACTCGACAGGGAAAAGCTTTCTTT
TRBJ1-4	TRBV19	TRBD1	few	CASNYGQGGEKLFF	TGTGCCAGTAATTACGGACAGGGCGGTGAAAAACTGTTTTTT
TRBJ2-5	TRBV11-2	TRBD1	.	CASSTIRGPKETQYF	TGTGCCAGCAGCACTATCAGGGGGCCCAAAGAGACCCAGTACTTC
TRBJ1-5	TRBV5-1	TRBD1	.	CASSTGTGMQPQHF	TGCGCCAGCAGCACCGGGACAGGGATGCAGCCCCAGCATTTT
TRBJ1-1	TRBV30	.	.	CAWSVRRGNTEAFF	TGTGCCTGGAGTGTACGACGAGGGAACACTGAAGCTTTCTTT
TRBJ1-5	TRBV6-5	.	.	CASSYSMEANQPQHF	TGTGCCAGCAGTTACTCGATGGAGGCCAATCAGCCCCAGCATTTT
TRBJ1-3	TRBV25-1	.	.	CASSAPGSGNTIYF	TGTGCCAGCAGTGCCCCGGGCTCTGGAAACACCATATATTTT
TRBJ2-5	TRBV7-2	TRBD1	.	CASSTRPGGTPSPETQYF	TGTGCCAGCAGCACCCGGCCAGGGGGCACCCCCAGTCCAGAGACCCAGTACTTC
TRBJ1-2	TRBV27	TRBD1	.	CASSPRQGSVGYYGYTF	TGTGCCAGCAGTCCAAGACAGGGATCTGTTGGGTACTATGGCTACACCTTC
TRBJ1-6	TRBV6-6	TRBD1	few	CASTYDRGNSPLHF	TGTGCCAGCACCTACGACAGGGGCAATTCACCCCTCCACTTT
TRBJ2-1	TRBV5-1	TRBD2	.	CASSSFGTSGGSSYNEQFF	TGCGCCAGCAGCTCTTTCGGGACTAGCGGGGGGTCCTCCTACAATGAGCAGTTCTTC
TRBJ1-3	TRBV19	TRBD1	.	CASRPTGRWAGNTIYF	TGTGCCAGTAGACCGACAGGGCGATGGGCTGGAAACACCATATATTTT
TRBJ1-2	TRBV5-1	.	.	CASSSTGGVGNYGYTF	TGCGCCAGCAGCTCGACAGGAGGGGTCGGCAACTATGGCTACACCTTC
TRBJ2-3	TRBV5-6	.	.	CASSLWTAITDTQYF	TGTGCCAGCAGCTTGTGGACAGCTATCACAGATACGCAGTATTTT
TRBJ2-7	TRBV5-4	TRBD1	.	CASSSGTGIFKQYF	TGTGCCAGCAGCTCCGGGACAGGAATCTTCAAGCAGTACTTC
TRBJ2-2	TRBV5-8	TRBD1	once	CASSLLQGATGELFF	TGTGCCAGCAGCTTGTTACAGGGGGCCACCGGGGAGCTGTTTTTT
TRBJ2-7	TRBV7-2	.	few	CASSSAGSSYEQYF	TGTGCCAGCAGCTCCGCAGGTTCCTCCTACGAGCAGTACTTC
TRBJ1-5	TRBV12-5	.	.	CASGLNGPQHF	TGTGCTAGTGGCCTCAATGGGCCCCAGCATTTT
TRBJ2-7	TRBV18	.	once	CASSPRLGLGGEQYF	TGTGCCAGCTCACCACGTCTGGGCCTCGGGGGCGAGCAGTACTTC
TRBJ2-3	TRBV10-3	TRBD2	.	CASRLAGQSTDTQYF	TGTGCCTCCAGACTAGCGGGTCAGAGCACAGATACGCAGTATTTT
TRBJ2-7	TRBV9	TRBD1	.	CASSEGDRGDVEQYF	TGTGCCAGCAGCGAGGGAGACAGGGGGGACGTCGAGCAGTACTTC
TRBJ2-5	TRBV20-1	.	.	CSAYLQETQYF	TGCAGTGCCTACCTCCAAGAGACCCAGTACTTC
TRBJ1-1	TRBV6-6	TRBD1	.	CASSWLEGAAEAFF	TGTGCCAGCAGTTGGTTGGAGGGGGCGGCTGAAGCTTTCTTT
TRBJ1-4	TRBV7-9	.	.	CASSLEAEKLFF	TGTGCCAGCAGCTTAGAAGCCGAAAAACTGTTTTTT
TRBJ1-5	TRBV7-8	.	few	CASSLEQDQPQHF	TGTGCCAGCAGCTTAGAACAGGATCAGCCCCAGCATTTT
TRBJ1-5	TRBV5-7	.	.	CASHRWSFSAQHF	TGTGCCAGCCATAGGTGGAGCTTCTCAGCCCAGCATTTT
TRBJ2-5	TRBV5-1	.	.	CASSMVGSQETQYF	TGCGCCAGCAGCATGGTCGGCTCGCAGGAGACCCAGTACTTC
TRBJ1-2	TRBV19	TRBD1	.	CASSDHTGGANYGYTF	TGTGCCAGTAGTGATCACACAGGGGGAGCTAACTATGGCTACACCTTC
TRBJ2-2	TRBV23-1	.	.	CASSHHFRGSNTGELFF	TGCGCCAGCAGTCACCATTTTAGAGGCTCGAACACCGGGGAGCTGTTTTTT
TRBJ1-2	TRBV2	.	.	CASREDSSNYGYTF	TGTGCCAGCAGGGAAGACAGCTCTAACTATGGCTACACCTTC
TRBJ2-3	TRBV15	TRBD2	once	CATSLAGITDTQYF	TGTGCCACCAGTCTAGCGGGGATTACAGATACGCAGTATTTT
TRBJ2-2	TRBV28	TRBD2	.	CASSHSGANTGELFF	TGTGCCAGCAGCCATAGCGGGGCGAACACCGGGGAGCTGTTTTTT
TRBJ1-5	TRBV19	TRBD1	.	CASKGTGEQPQHF	TGTGCCAGTAAAGGGACAGGGGAGCAGCCCCAGCATTTT
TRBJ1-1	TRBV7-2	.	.	CATAREATNTEAFF	TGTGCCACAGCCCGGGAGGCTACGAACACTGAAGCTTTCTTT
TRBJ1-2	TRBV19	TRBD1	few	CASGPGGSNYGYTF	TGTGCCAGTGGTCCAGGGGGCTCCAACTATGGCTACACCTTC
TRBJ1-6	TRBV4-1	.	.	CASSQGNSPLHF	TGCGCCAGCAGCCAAGGAAATTCACCCCTCCACTTT
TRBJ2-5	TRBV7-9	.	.	CASSSPHTGPGETQYF	TGTGCCAGCAGCTCTCCTCACACAGGCCCGGGGGAGACCCAGTACTTC
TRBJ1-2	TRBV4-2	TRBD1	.	CASSQYPTGTGHYGYTF	TGTGCCAGCAGCCAATACCCGACCGGGACAGGGCACTATGGCTACACCTTC
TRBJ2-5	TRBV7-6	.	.	CASSSGSAETQYF	TGTGCCAGCAGCTCAGGGTCAGCAGAGACCCAGTACTTC
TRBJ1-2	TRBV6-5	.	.	CASSYSDARGYTF	TGTGCCAGCAGTTACTCGGACGCCAGGGGCTACACCTTC
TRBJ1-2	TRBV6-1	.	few	CASSEYGDYGYTF	TGTGCCAGCAGTGAGTACGGCGACTATGGCTACACCTTC
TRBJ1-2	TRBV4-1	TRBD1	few	CASSKPGQRNYGYTF	TGCGCCAGCAGCAAGCCGGGACAGCGAAACTATGGCTACACCTTC
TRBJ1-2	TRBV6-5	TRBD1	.	CASSKPAGQGYGYTF	TGTGCCAGCAGTAAACCAGCCGGACAGGGCTATGGCTACACCTTC
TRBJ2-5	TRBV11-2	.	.	CASSLLETQYF	TGTGCCAGCAGCTTATTGGAGACCCAGTACTTC
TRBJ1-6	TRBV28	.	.	CASTAGPLPSPLHF	TGTGCCAGCACAGCGGGGCCATTACCTTCACCCCTCCACTTT
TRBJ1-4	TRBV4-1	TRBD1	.	CASSPDAGTGKGKLFF	TGCGCCAGCAGCCCCGACGCCGGGACAGGGAAAGGAAAACTGTTTTTT
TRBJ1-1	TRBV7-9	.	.	CASSPPGRPNTEAFF	TGTGCCAGCAGCCCCCCGGGCAGGCCGAACACTGAAGCTTTCTTT